The 28 T cell receptor beta chains below all came from one sample that was sequenced in a study of control samples from healthy donors and cancer patients. The protocol was immunoSEQ multiplex PCR, while the TCRdb copy is restricted to in-frame clones and leaves out a portion. The data contain 98,000 or so clones, 70% to 80% of them singletons. The sample taken for sequencing was blood. The origin of the receptors is a woman aged 30 to 39 in good health.

The rearrangement links TRBV3-1 (or the pseudogene TRBV3-2) to TRBJ2-5, with D perhaps TRBD1 (5 bases). CDR3 length: 14 amino acids. V was trimmed by 1 base and J by 4 bases, leaving 10 bases between them. Germline values: CDR1 LGHDT, CDR2 YNNKEL (reference sequence). The CDR3 DNA reads as TGTGCCAGCAGCCAAGTGGGGCGTGGAGAGACCCAGTACTTC. Translating gives CASSQVGRGETQYF.

The chain couples TRBV5-1 to TRBJ2-7, with a weak D call TRBD1 (5 bases). V lost 4 bases, J lost 2 bases, and 16 bases lay in between. Germline V gene data show CDR1 as SGHRS and CDR2 as YFSETQ. This CDR3 is 15 amino acids long. CDR3 in amino acids: CASSVGAGSTYEQYF. The CDR3 nucleotides read TGCGCCAGCAGCGTAGGGGCAGGTTCAACCTACGAGCAGTACTTC. The complete variable domain, with remaining parts taken from reference TRBV5-1 and TRBJ2-7, reads KAGVTQTPRYLIKTRGQQVTLSCSPISGHRSVSWYQQTPGQGLQFLFEYFSETQRNKGNFPGRFSGRQFSNSRSEMNVSTLELGDSALYLCASSVGAGSTYEQYFGPGTRLTVT.

This chain joins TRBV9 and TRBJ2-3, with TRBD1 identical over 9 bases. The CDR3 runs to 19 residues. CDR1 is SGDLS and CDR2 is YYNGEE in the germline V gene. V lost 0 bases, J lost 0 bases, and 11 bases stayed unmatched. The CDR3 region is CASSVDGQGRGSSTDTQYF. CDR3 in DNA: TGTGCCAGCAGCGTAGATGGACAGGGGAGGGGATCTAGCACAGATACGCAGTATTTT.

This chain joins TRBV11-3 and TRBJ2-5; D perhaps matches TRBD1 (5 bases). Trimming stripped 4 bases from V and 3 bases from J, with 12 bases between. Germline CDR1 SGHNT, CDR2 YENEEA. The CDR3 runs 14 residues. CDR3 in DNA: TGTGCCAGCAGCTCCCAGGGAAGAGAAGAGACCCAGTACTTC. Protein product: CASSSQGREETQYF.

The V gene is TRBV5-6, the J gene TRBJ2-1; 9 bases agree with TRBD2. V trimming: 2 bases; J trimming: 3 bases; junction bases outside the gene matches: 12. The CDR3 sequence is 18 residues long. Germline V CDR1 and CDR2: SGHDT, YYEEEE. The CDR3 is CASSFWGRGGAVYNEQFF. The CDR3 DNA sequence: TGTGCCAGCAGCTTCTGGGGTCGCGGGGGGGCCGTCTACAATGAGCAGTTCTTC.

The rearrangement joins TRBV29-1 to TRBJ2-1; D may be TRBD1 (6 bases). Trimming shortened V by 2 bases and J by 10 bases, and 9 bases separated the two germline ends. The CDR3 sequence is 11 residues long. The germline V gene has CDR1 SQVTM and CDR2 ANQGSEA. CDR3 sequence: CSVEWGREQFF. In DNA, the CDR3 is TGCAGCGTTGAATGGGGGCGCGAGCAGTTCTTC.

The V gene is TRBV24-1, the J gene TRBJ1-3; TRBD1 might be the D (6 bases). The CDR3 runs 19 residues. Deletions cut 0 bases from V and 2 bases from J, with 19 bases between. CDR1 and CDR2 from the germline V gene are KGHDR and SFDVKD. The CDR3 reads CATSDLRKDDRFPGNTIYF. Written as DNA, the CDR3 is TGTGCCACCAGTGATTTGCGGAAGGATGACAGGTTCCCTGGAAACACCATATATTTT.

The rearrangement uses TRBV5-1 and TRBJ2-2; D is unresolved. Germline values: CDR1 SGHRS, CDR2 YFSETQ. The ends were cut back, 6 bases at V and 1 base at J, with 13 bases in the middle. This CDR3 is 15 amino acids long. This chain's CDR3 is CASKTPAQNTGELFF. The CDR3 DNA reads as TGCGCCAGCAAAACTCCGGCTCAGAACACCGGGGAGCTGTTTTTT.

The V call is TRBV30, the J call TRBJ2-7; 10 nucleotides align to TRBD2. V was pared by 5 bases and J by 9 bases, with 4 bases of the junction left unmatched. From germline, CDR1 is GTSNPN and CDR2 SVGIG (reference sequence). This CDR3 region has 11 residues. The DNA for the CDR3 is TGTGCCTGGGCAGCGGGGGGGTTGCAGTACTTC. Protein product: CAWAAGGLQYF.

The rearrangement uses TRBV30 and TRBJ1-5; D is unresolved. The V end lost 2 bases, the J end lost 3 bases, and 8 bases lay between the germline ends. This CDR3 spans 13 amino acids. Germline-derived CDR1 and CDR2 are GTSNPN and SVGIG (reference sequence). The CDR3 nucleotides read TGTGCCTGGAGTACGGGGTCCAATCAGCCCCAGCATTTT. Its protein product is CAWSTGSNQPQHF. Full variable domain (missing parts from reference TRBV30 and TRBJ1-5): SQTIHQWPATLVQPVGSPLSLECTVEGTSNPNLYWYRQAAGRGLQLLFYSVGIGQISSEVPQNLSASRPQDRQFILSSKKLLLSDSGFYLCAWSTGSNQPQHFGDGTRLSIL.

The chain is built from TRBV6-4 and TRBJ2-1; D perhaps matches TRBD2 (7 bases). The V gene's germline CDR1 is MRHNA and CDR2 SNTAGT. The V end lost 0 bases, the J end lost 10 bases, and 16 bases lay between the germline ends. This CDR3 contains 15 residues. CDR3 in DNA: TGTGCCAGCAGTGACTCGACCCGGGGGGCGGAAGAGCAGTTCTTC. The encoded protein is CASSDSTRGAEEQFF.

The chain links TRBV24-1 to TRBJ2-5; D possibly corresponds to TRBD2 (5 bases). CDR1 KGHDR and CDR2 SFDVKD come from the germline V gene. V lost 7 bases to trimming and J lost 5 bases, with 16 bases between them. This CDR3 spans 14 amino acids. The CDR3 DNA reads as TGTGCCACCAGCGATCCCAGGAGGCGGGAGACCCAGTACTTC. Amino acids: CATSDPRRRETQYF.

V gene TRBV7-8 combines with J gene TRBJ1-2; D is ambiguous. Trimming stripped 0 bases from V and 4 bases from J, with 15 bases between. The CDR3 runs 16 residues. Germline CDR1 SGHVS, CDR2 FQNEAQ. The CDR3 sequence is CASSLAHRVSSYGYTF. The CDR3 DNA reads TGTGCCAGCAGCTTAGCACATCGAGTTTCAAGCTATGGCTACACCTTC.

V usage is TRBV7-2 and J usage is TRBJ1-2, with a tentative D call TRBD1 (6 bases). The germline V and J ends were trimmed by 6 bases and 4 bases, with 15 bases remaining between them. The CDR3 covers 14 residues. CDR1 and CDR2 from the germline V gene are SGHTA and FQGNSA. CDR3 protein: CASRPTQGSYGYTF. CDR3 DNA sequence: TGTGCCAGCAGGCCCACACAGGGCAGCTATGGCTACACCTTC. The full variable domain, its missing parts supplied by reference TRBV7-2 and TRBJ1-2, is GAGVSQSPSNKVTEKGKDVELRCDPISGHTALYWYRQSLGQGLEFLIYFQGNSAPDKSGLPSDRFSAERTGGSVSTLTIQRTQQEDSAVYLCASRPTQGSYGYTFGSGTRLTVV.

The count of this clone is one. V usage is TRBV7-9 and J usage is TRBJ2-4, with D unclear. From germline, CDR1 is SEHNR and CDR2 FQNEAQ (reference sequence). Trimming removed 4 bases at V and 4 bases at J, with 8 bases between. This CDR3 comprises 13 residues. In DNA form, the CDR3 reads TGTGCCAGCAGCTCCCCCGGGAAAAACATTCAGTACTTC. Protein sequence: CASSSPGKNIQYF. Drawing the rest from reference TRBV7-9 and TRBJ2-4, the complete variable domain is DTGVSQNPRHKITKRGQNVTFRCDPISEHNRLYWYRQTLGQGPEFLTYFQNEAQLEKSRLLSDRFSAERPKGSFSTLEIQRTEQGDSAMYLCASSSPGKNIQYFGAGTRLSVL.

This chain joins TRBV29-1 and TRBJ2-7, with 9 nucleotides matching TRBD1. The CDR3 has 14 residues. Germline lookup yields CDR1 SQVTM and CDR2 ANQGSEA. The junction had 10 bases not matched to a gene; V was cut back by 5 bases and J by 5 bases. The CDR3 nucleotides read TGCAGCGTTAAGTTTGGGACAGGGAACGACGAGCAGTACTTC. Translated, it gives CSVKFGTGNDEQYF.

This clone was counted between two and nine times. The chain employs TRBV5-4 and TRBJ1-2; weak D call: TRBD1 (5 bases). Trimming took 4 bases from V and 0 from J, leaving 10 bases between them. There are 14 residues in the CDR3. The germline V gene has CDR1 SGHNT and CDR2 YYREEE (reference sequence). The CDR3 reads CASSPSTANYGYTF. The CDR3 nucleotides read TGTGCCAGCAGCCCATCGACAGCTAACTATGGCTACACCTTC.

The J gene is TRBJ1-3, the V gene TRBV6-2 or TRBV6-3; weak D call: TRBD1 (5 bases). Deletions cut 5 bases from V and 1 base from J, with 6 bases between. The CDR3 covers 13 residues. The germline V gene has CDR1 MNHEY and CDR2 SVGEGT. The CDR3 DNA reads TGTGCCAGCAGTCAGGGATCTGGAAACACCATATATTTT. It encodes CASSQGSGNTIYF.

The V call is TRBV15, the J call TRBJ1-6; TRBD1 matches 7 bases. With 5 bases clipped from V and 8 bases from J, the junction kept 9 bases outside the gene matches. The CDR3 is made up of 15 amino acids. Germline V gives CDR1 LNHNV, CDR2 YYDKDF (reference sequence). The CDR3 loop reads CATSVDRAPDSPLHF. The CDR3 DNA follows: TGTGCCACCAGCGTTGACAGGGCTCCGGATTCACCCCTCCACTTT.

This clone occurred once. V and J are TRBV3-1 (or the pseudogene TRBV3-2) and TRBJ2-1, with 8 bases identical to TRBD1. This CDR3 has 14 residues. Germline V CDR1 and CDR2: LGHDT, YNNKEL (reference sequence). V lost 4 bases and J lost 5; bases outside the gene matches: 4. The CDR3 sequence: CASSPRTGNNEQFF. CDR3 nucleotide sequence: TGTGCCAGCAGCCCTAGGACAGGGAACAATGAGCAGTTCTTC.

The V gene is TRBV4-3, the J gene TRBJ1-1; D might be TRBD1 (6 bases). The V and J ends lost 3 bases and 7 bases respectively, with 15 bases between them. There are 14 residues in the CDR3. Germline CDR1 LGHNA, CDR2 YSLEER. CDR3 DNA: TGCGCCAGCAGCCATCTCCGGGACACCTTTGAAGCTTTCTTT. It yields the protein CASSHLRDTFEAFF.

The chain combines TRBV6-1 with TRBJ2-2; 7 nucleotides align to TRBD1. The CDR3 has 14 amino acids. J was trimmed by 5 bases and V by 2 bases; bases with no gene match: 2. CDR1 is MNHNS, CDR2 SASEGT, per germline. The CDR3 loop reads CASSEQGVTGELFF. The CDR3 bases are TGTGCCAGCAGTGAACAGGGGGTAACCGGGGAGCTGTTTTTT.

This clone appeared a single time. V usage is TRBV6-2 or TRBV6-3 and J usage is TRBJ2-1; weak D call: TRBD1 (5 bases). Deletions cut 5 bases from V and 0 bases from J, with 14 bases between. This CDR3 has 16 residues. Germline CDR1 and CDR2: MNHEY and SVGEGT. CDR3 residues: CASSPQGQSSYNEQFF. In DNA, the CDR3 is TGTGCCAGCAGTCCCCAGGGCCAAAGCTCCTACAATGAGCAGTTCTTC.

This chain uses TRBV12-5 with TRBJ2-1; 8 bases map to TRBD2. The CDR3 spans 13 residues. Germline assignment: CDR1 LGHNT and CDR2 FRNRAP. V shed 6 bases, J shed 7 bases, and the junction held 5 bases outside the gene matches. CDR3 sequence reads: CASGRGAANEQFF. The CDR3 coding sequence is TGTGCTAGTGGGCGGGGGGCCGCAAATGAGCAGTTCTTC.

This clone turned up a few times. The rearrangement joins TRBV24-1 to TRBJ2-3, with 12 bases matching TRBD2. Germline CDR1 is KGHDR and CDR2 is SFDVKD. J lost 2 bases, V lost 5 bases, and 7 bases had no gene match. This CDR3 is built from 17 residues. The CDR3 region is CATSVSRLAGDTDTQYF. CDR3 coding DNA: TGTGCCACCAGTGTCTCCCGACTAGCGGGGGACACAGATACGCAGTATTTT.

This clone has a handful of counts. This chain joins TRBV11-2 and TRBJ2-5; tentative D call: TRBD2 (6 bases). V was clipped by 4 bases and J by 4 bases, with 7 bases between them. CDR1 and CDR2 (germline): SGHAT, FQNNGV. The CDR3 runs 12 residues. CDR3 sequence: CASSWGVETQYF. CDR3 coding DNA: TGTGCCAGCAGCTGGGGGGTAGAGACCCAGTACTTC.

Of note for this clone: An end of the junction does not agree with germline; a read error may underlie this. The rearrangement uses TRBV7-9 and TRBJ1-1, with D tentatively TRBD1 (5 bases). This CDR3 contains 16 residues. Germline V gene sequence: CDR1 SEHNR, CDR2 FQNEAQ (reference sequence). The CDR3 here is CASSLIQGLPNAEAFF. CDR3 nucleotides: TGTGCCAGCAGCTTAATTCAGGGCCTACCGAACGCTGAAGCTTTCTTT.

This chain links TRBV7-8 with TRBJ2-3; unclear D gene. The germline CDR1 and CDR2 sequences are SGHVS and FQNEAQ. This CDR3 is built from 15 residues. V gave up 1 base and J gave up 1 base, with 9 bases separating them. The DNA for the CDR3 is TGTGCCAGCAGCTTAGGCGAGTCTGGCACAGATACGCAGTATTTT. It encodes CASSLGESGTDTQYF.